This TCR beta chain appears in the sequencing data of a study of T cell responses to AZD1222 COVID-19 vaccine. Study conclusions and caveats: Per reports, nearly half of all spike-specific TCRs target regions that are unmutated in variants. With two AZD1222 doses given, Spike-specific TCR breadth and depth both rose.

Remarks on this clone: As yet, its antigen is unknown.

The assay was immunoSEQ multiplex PCR, and TCRdb's table has in-frame clones only and misses some. The sample has around 88,000 clones, 70% to 90% seen once. With 7 bases removed from V and 5 bases from J, the gap between germline ends came to 17 bases. Looked up from germline, CDR1 is SQVTM and CDR2 is ANQGSEA. The CDR3 totals 13 residues. The source is an adult in good health. Source: peripheral blood, taken on day 0 of MenACWY control vaccination. V is TRBV29-1 and J is TRBJ1-1; tentative D call: TRBD1 (5 bases). The DNA of the CDR3 is TGCAGCGGCGCCTTCGGGGGAGAGACTGAAGCTTTCTTT. It translates to CSGAFGGETEAFF.